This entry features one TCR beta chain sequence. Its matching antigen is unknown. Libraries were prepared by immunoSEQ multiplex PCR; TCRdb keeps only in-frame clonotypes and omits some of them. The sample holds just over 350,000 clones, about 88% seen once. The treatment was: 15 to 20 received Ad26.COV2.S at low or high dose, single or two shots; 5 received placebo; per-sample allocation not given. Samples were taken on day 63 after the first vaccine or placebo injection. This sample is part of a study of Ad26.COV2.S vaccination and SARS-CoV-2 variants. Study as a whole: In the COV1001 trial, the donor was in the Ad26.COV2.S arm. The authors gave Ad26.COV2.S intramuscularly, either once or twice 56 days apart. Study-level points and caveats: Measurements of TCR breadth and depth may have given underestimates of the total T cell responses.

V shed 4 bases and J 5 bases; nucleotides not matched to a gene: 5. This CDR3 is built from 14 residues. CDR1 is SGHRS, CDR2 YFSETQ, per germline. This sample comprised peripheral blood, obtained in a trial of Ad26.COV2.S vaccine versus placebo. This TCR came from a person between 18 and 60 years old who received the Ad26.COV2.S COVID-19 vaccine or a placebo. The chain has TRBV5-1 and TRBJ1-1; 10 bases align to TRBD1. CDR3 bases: TGCGCCAGCAGCGGACAGGGGGGCTTTACTGAAGCTTTCTTT. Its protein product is CASSGQGGFTEAFF.